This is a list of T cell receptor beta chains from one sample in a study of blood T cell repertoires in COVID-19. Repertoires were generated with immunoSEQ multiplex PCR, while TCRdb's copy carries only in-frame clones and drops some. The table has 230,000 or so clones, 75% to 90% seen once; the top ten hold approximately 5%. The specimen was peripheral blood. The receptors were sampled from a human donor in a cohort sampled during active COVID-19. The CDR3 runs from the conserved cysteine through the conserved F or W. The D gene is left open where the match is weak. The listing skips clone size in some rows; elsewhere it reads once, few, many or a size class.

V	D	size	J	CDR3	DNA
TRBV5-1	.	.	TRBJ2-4	CASRLNLIAKNIQYF	TGCGCCAGCCGACTGAACCTTATAGCCAAAAACATTCAGTACTTC
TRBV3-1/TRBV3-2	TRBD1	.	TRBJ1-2	CASSQRAFGTGDNYGYTF	TGTGCCAGCAGCCAACGCGCCTTTGGGACAGGGGATAACTATGGCTACACCTTC
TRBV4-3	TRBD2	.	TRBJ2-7	CASSQGTSGSNAYEQYF	TGCGCCAGCAGCCAAGGGACTAGCGGGAGCAACGCCTACGAGCAGTACTTC
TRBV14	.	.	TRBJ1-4	CASSSWGGYEKLFF	TGTGCCAGCAGCTCGTGGGGGGGGTATGAAAAACTGTTTTTT
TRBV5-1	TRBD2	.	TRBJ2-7	CASSLLAGRSSYEQYF	TGCGCCAGCAGCTTGCTAGCGGGACGTTCCTCCTACGAGCAGTACTTC
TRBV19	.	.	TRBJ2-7	CASSMDRNYEQYF	TGTGCCAGTAGTATGGACAGAAACTACGAGCAGTACTTC
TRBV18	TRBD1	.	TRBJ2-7	CASSPTDRLGQYF	TGTGCCAGCTCACCGACGGACAGGCTAGGGCAGTACTTC
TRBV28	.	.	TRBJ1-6	CASSWGTVRYNSPLHF	TGTGCCAGCAGTTGGGGCACGGTGCGTTATAATTCACCCCTCCACTTT
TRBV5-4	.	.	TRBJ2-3	CASSFSGLAGFTDTQYF	TGTGCCAGCAGCTTCTCCGGGCTAGCCGGGTTTACAGATACGCAGTATTTT
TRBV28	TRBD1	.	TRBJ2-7	CASRIGTGGSYEQYF	TGTGCCAGCAGAATAGGGACAGGGGGATCATACGAGCAGTACTTC
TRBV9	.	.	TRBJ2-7	CASSGGQGILAGAYEQYF	TGTGCCAGCAGCGGGGGACAGGGGATCCTAGCGGGAGCCTACGAGCAGTACTTC
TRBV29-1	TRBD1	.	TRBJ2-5	CSVADRVRVETQYF	TGCAGCGTTGCTGACAGGGTGAGGGTCGAGACCCAGTACTTC
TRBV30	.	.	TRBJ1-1	CAWSTTGNTEAFF	TGTGCCTGGAGTACGACAGGGAACACTGAAGCTTTCTTT
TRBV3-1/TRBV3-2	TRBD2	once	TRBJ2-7	CASTETSGAPYEQYF	TGTGCCAGCACCGAGACTAGCGGGGCCCCCTACGAGCAGTACTTC
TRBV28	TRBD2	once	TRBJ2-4	CASSLLPSGSQNIQYF	TGTGCCAGCAGTTTATTGCCTAGCGGGAGCCAAAACATTCAGTACTTC
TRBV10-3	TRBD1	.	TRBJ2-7	CAISVGTGAYEQYF	TGTGCCATCAGTGTCGGGACAGGAGCCTACGAGCAGTACTTC
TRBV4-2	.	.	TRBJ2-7	CASSQVGVVHEQYF	TGTGCCAGCAGCCAAGTAGGAGTAGTCCACGAGCAGTACTTC
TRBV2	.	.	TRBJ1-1	CASFTVNTEAFF	TGTGCCAGTTTCACAGTGAACACTGAAGCTTTCTTT
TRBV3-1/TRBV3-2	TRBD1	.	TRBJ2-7	CASSHRTRTGASYEQYF	TGTGCCAGCAGCCATCGTACGAGGACAGGGGCCTCCTACGAGCAGTACTTC
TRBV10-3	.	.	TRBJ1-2	CAISEATIPGSGYTF	TGTGCCATCAGTGAGGCGACGATTCCAGGGTCCGGCTACACCTTC
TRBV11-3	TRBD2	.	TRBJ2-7	CASSLSGVAGYEQYF	TGTGCCAGCAGCCTCAGCGGGGTAGCGGGCTACGAGCAGTACTTC
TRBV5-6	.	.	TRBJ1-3	CASSLVPAGAGNTIYF	TGTGCCAGCAGCTTGGTCCCAGCAGGGGCTGGAAACACCATATATTTT
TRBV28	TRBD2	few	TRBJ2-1	CASSFSSGEYNEQFF	TGTGCCAGCAGTTTTAGTAGCGGGGAGTACAATGAGCAGTTCTTC
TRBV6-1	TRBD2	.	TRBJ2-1	CASSEGVAGAYSEQFF	TGTGCCAGCAGTGAAGGGGTAGCGGGTGCCTATAGTGAGCAGTTCTTC
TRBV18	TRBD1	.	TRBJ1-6	CASSPGRQGHNSPLHF	TGTGCCAGCTCACCAGGACGACAGGGGCATAATTCACCCCTCCACTTT
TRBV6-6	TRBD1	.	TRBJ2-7	CASSYRDRGGEQYF	TGTGCCAGCAGTTACCGGGACAGGGGGGGCGAGCAGTACTTC
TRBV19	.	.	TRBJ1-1	CASSFVAVMNTEAFF	TGTGCCAGTAGTTTTGTGGCGGTTATGAACACTGAAGCTTTCTTT
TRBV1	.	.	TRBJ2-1	CTSNPGPGLAGDRRFF	TGCACCAGCAACCCGGGGCCGGGACTAGCGGGAGATCGACGGTTCTTC
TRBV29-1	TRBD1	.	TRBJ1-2	CSVEVRDRDQDGYTF	TGCAGCGTTGAAGTCCGGGACAGGGACCAGGATGGCTACACCTTC
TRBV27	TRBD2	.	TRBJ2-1	CASRPREVSYNEQFF	TGTGCCAGCAGGCCCCGGGAGGTGAGCTACAATGAGCAGTTCTTC
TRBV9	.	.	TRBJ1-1	CASSPYRTPNTEAFF	TGTGCCAGCAGCCCCTACAGGACCCCGAACACTGAAGCTTTCTTT
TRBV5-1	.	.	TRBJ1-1	CASSSGPGVNTEAFF	TGCGCCAGCAGCTCAGGCCCAGGGGTGAACACTGAAGCTTTCTTT
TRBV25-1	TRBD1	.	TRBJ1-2	CASSARDRGIGYTF	TGTGCCAGCAGTGCCCGGGACAGGGGGATTGGCTACACCTTC
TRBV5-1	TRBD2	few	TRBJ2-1	CASRPKASGTGNEQFF	TGCGCCAGCAGGCCCAAGGCTAGCGGGACGGGAAATGAGCAGTTCTTC
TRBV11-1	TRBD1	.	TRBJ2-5	CASSLGQFRETQYF	TGTGCCAGCAGCCTGGGACAGTTTAGAGAGACCCAGTACTTC
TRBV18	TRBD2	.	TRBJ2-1	CASSPLLGLAGIKRYNEQFF	TGTGCCAGCTCACCACTTCTCGGACTAGCGGGAATTAAACGCTACAATGAGCAGTTCTTC
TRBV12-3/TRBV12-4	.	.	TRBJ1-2	CASSFKFFDGYTF	TGTGCCAGCAGTTTTAAATTCTTCGATGGCTACACCTTC
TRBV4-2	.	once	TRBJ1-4	CASSQGSTGYNEKLFF	TGTGCCAGCAGCCAAGGGTCGACAGGCTACAATGAAAAACTGTTTTTT
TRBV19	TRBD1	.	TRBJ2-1	CASSIPGQGAYNEQFF	TGTGCCAGTAGTATCCCGGGACAGGGGGCCTACAATGAGCAGTTCTTC
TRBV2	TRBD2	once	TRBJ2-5	CASSESGRVRETQYF	TGTGCCAGCAGTGAAAGCGGGAGGGTGCGGGAGACCCAGTACTTC
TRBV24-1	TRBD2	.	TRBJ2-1	CATSGATSGSGNEQFF	TGTGCCACCAGTGGCGCGACTAGCGGGAGTGGCAATGAGCAGTTCTTC
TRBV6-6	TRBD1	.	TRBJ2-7	CASSYTGQGYEQYF	TGTGCCAGCAGTTACACGGGACAGGGCTACGAGCAGTACTTC
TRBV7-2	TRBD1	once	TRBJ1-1	CASSGQGALTEAFF	TGTGCCAGCAGCGGACAGGGGGCTCTCACTGAAGCTTTCTTT
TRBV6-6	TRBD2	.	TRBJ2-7	CASFQRENEQYF	TGTGCCAGCTTCCAGCGGGAGAACGAGCAGTACTTC
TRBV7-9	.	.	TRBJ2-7	CASSLGQASYEQYF	TGTGCCAGCAGCTTAGGACAGGCCTCCTACGAGCAGTACTTC
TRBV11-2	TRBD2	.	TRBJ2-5	CASSEGLAGGPETQYF	TGTGCCAGCAGCGAGGGACTAGCGGGAGGGCCGGAGACCCAGTACTTC
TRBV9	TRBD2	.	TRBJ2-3	CASSVVWREGGNTQYF	TGTGCCAGCAGCGTAGTTTGGCGGGAGGGAGGAAATACGCAGTATTTT
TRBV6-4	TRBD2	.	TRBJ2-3	CASSAGLAASTDTQYF	TGTGCCAGCAGTGCGGGACTAGCGGCTAGCACAGATACGCAGTATTTT
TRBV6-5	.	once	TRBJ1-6	CATLILREGRSPLHF	TGTGCCACCCTGATATTGAGGGAGGGAAGGTCACCCCTCCACTTT
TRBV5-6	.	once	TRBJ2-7	CASSGGTYYEQYF	TGTGCCAGCAGCGGCGGGACCTACTACGAGCAGTACTTC
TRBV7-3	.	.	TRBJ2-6	CASSFNPQGSGANVLTF	TGTGCCAGCAGCTTCAACCCCCAGGGGTCTGGGGCCAACGTCCTGACTTTC
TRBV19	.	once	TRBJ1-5	CASSIASYSNQPQHF	TGTGCCAGTAGTATAGCATCCTATAGCAATCAGCCCCAGCATTTT
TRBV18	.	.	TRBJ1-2	CASYPGRTTNYGYTF	TGTGCCAGCTACCCAGGGAGGACGACTAACTATGGCTACACCTTC
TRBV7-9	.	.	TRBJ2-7	CASSLAYHEQYF	TGTGCCAGCAGCTTAGCTTATCACGAGCAGTACTTC
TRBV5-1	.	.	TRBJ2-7	CASSWGGDIPYEQYF	TGCGCCAGCAGCTGGGGGGGGGACATACCCTACGAGCAGTACTTC